The present TCR beta chain was sequenced within a study of blood T cell repertoires in COVID-19. V lost 3 bases and J 0 bases, leaving 9 bases between the germline ends. The CDR3 sequence is 15 residues long. Germline CDR1 reads LNHNV; CDR2 reads YYDKDF (reference sequence). The method was immunoSEQ multiplex PCR; TCRdb's version includes in-frame clones alone and lacks a portion of them. Here the sample spans about 210,000 clones, over 70% being singletons. The sample taken for sequencing was peripheral blood. The receptor's source is a man aged 50-59 years with active or convalescent COVID-19. The gene calls are TRBV15 and TRBJ1-3, with D maybe TRBD1 (6 bases). CDR3 sequence (DNA): TGTGCCACCAGCAGGAAAGGGGGCTCTGGAAACACCATATATTTT. Encoded protein: CATSRKGGSGNTIYF. Filled out from reference TRBV15 and TRBJ1-3, the complete variable domain reads DAMVIQNPRYQVTQFGKPVTLSCSQTLNHNVMYWYQQKSSQAPKLLFHYYDKDFNNEADTPDNFQSRRPNTSFCFLDIRSPGLGDTAMYLCATSRKGGSGNTIYFGEGSWLTVV.